These 5 T cell receptor beta chains share one sample of origin, sequenced in a study of T cells in Graves' hyperthyroidism and ophthalmopathy. RNA transcripts provided the source from which TCR beta CDR3 regions were amplified. The HTBI primer set served for first-round RT-PCR of the TCR CDR3. MiXCR was run by TCRdb on the multiplex PCR reads, yielding one entry per CDR3 protein. The sample carries a few hundred thousand distinct CDR3 sequences, roughly 25% recorded once. The specimen sequenced was blood. The receptor source for this set is a man aged 50-60 years with Graves' hyperthyroidism.

The genes are TRBV11-2 and TRBJ1-6; TRBD1 aligns across 7 bases. The trim removed 0 bases at V and 7 bases at J, leaving 6 bases unmatched. This CDR3 contains 16 residues. The V gene's germline CDR1 is SGHAT and CDR2 FQNNGV. CDR3 region: CASSLDGRGLNSPLHF. DNA of the CDR3: TGTGCCAGCAGCTTAGATGGGAGGGGGCTGAATTCACCCCTCCACTTT.

This clonotype has only a few counts. This chain uses TRBV20-1 with TRBJ2-1; the match to TRBD2 covers 9 bases. Looked up from germline, CDR1 is DFQATT and CDR2 is SNEGSKA (reference sequence). V trimming: 1 base; J trimming: 9 bases; junction bases outside the gene matches: 10. The CDR3 has 15 amino acids. CDR3 residues: CSARGVAGASSEQFF. DNA for the CDR3: TGCAGTGCTAGAGGGGTAGCGGGAGCATCAAGTGAGCAGTTCTTC.

The rearrangement links TRBV10-2 to TRBJ2-1; D is unclear. V was shortened by 0 bases and J by 10 bases, with 10 bases between the two germline ends. This CDR3 is built from 13 residues. Germline V gene data show CDR1 as WSHSY and CDR2 as SAAADI. In DNA form, the CDR3 reads TGCGCCAGCAGTGAGTCACTATTACGGGAGCAGTTCTTC. Protein sequence: CASSESLLREQFF.

The rearrangement links TRBV20-1 to TRBJ1-5, with D unresolved. Trimming left V 3 bases short and J 2 bases short, with 11 bases between. This CDR3 is 14 amino acids long. Germline CDR1 is DFQATT and CDR2 is SNEGSKA (reference sequence). CDR3 nucleotides: TGCAGTGCTAGCGTAGGGAGAGGCAATCAGCCCCAGCATTTT. Protein sequence: CSASVGRGNQPQHF.

This clonotype was seen more than once but under ten times. This chain uses TRBV2 with TRBJ1-5, with D tentatively TRBD1 (5 bases). Per germline, CDR1 SNHLY and CDR2 FYNNEI. There are 13 residues in the CDR3. Trimming left V 4 bases short and J 7 bases short, with 11 bases between. The CDR3 sequence: CASSGRGEQPQHF. The CDR3, as DNA: TGTGCCAGCAGTGGGAGGGGAGAGCAGCCCCAGCATTTT.